What follows is one T cell receptor (beta chain) and its context. What antigen it recognizes has not been identified. The record has no base qualities; no much larger clone is one base away. The sample originates from a study of cytomegalovirus exposure and HLA in healthy donors (dated by TCRdb to between 2016 and 2019). Regarding the research as a whole: The 700 or so repertoires of the first cohort and the roughly 110 validation repertoires were produced on the same platform, according to a later analysis. The study was designed to test whether signatures of past pathogen exposure could be identified by cataloging public T cell receptors. Along with the roughly 670-subject first cohort, a separate validation cohort of approximately 110 different subjects was used. To predict cytomegalovirus infection status, the study combined high-throughput TCR immunosequencing, statistical association of individual TCRs with disease status, and machine learning.

Separate from the approximately 700-subject first cohort, the validation cohort of 90 to 150 subjects was the group to which the donors belonged. The receptor library was made with the immunoSEQ multiplex PCR assay. As for how the authors treated the data: A statistical classification framework was built for diagnosing cytomegalovirus status from the catalog of TCR beta chain sequences. Not all clones reach the TCRdb copy of this immuneACCESS table, which keeps in-frame sequences only. Checked studies attribute under half of the gap to unresolved V genes and leave the rest unexplained. V and J calls and clone size are those listed in that table; D and trimming were worked out from the DNA. This sample has under 75,000 clones in its table, and 85% to 95% of those were observed once. The ten largest clones capture over 6.5% of the sample. The junction carries 14 bases between V and J, which are trimmed by 5 bases and 3 bases respectively. From the cysteine through the phenylalanine, the CDR3 covers 15 amino acids. The kept DNA is CDR3 alone, 45 bases in frame from the first base. Looking up the germline V gene yields CDR1 SGHVS and CDR2 FQNEAQ.

On the study overall, not on this receptor specifically: The validation cohort had no HLA typing available for a later analysis, so co-occurrence within that cohort was assessed over all 110 or so repertoires. A total of 164 TCR beta chains were listed by the study as associated with cytomegalovirus. The authors suggested that the approach could potentially be generalized to other disease states and immunological phenotypes. The classifier was reported to diagnose cytomegalovirus status with high specificity and sensitivity in both the original cohort and the validation cohort. A few of the identified cytomegalovirus-associated TCR beta chains were confirmed in vitro to be specific for cytomegalovirus antigens. While some public TCRs were present in many individuals, most TCR sequences turned up only very rarely across donors. Of the cluster scores, around 95% were above 0 in a later analysis, which found that TCRs clustered in the first cohort also tended to co-occur in the 95 to 150 validation repertoires.

The source of this sequence is a woman aged 18-29 years in good health and CMV-seropositive. In this chain, TRBV7-8 is recombined with TRBJ1-5, with no reliable assignment of the D segment. Specimen: PBMCs. The nucleotide sequence reads as follows: TGTGCCAGCAGCGCACTGTACAGCTACAATCAGCCCCAGCATTTT. Translation gives CASSALYSYNQPQHF.